The source of this T cell receptor beta chain is a study of regulatory T cells in long-lasting Graves disease. About the research overall: Those with persistent Graves' disease had received antithyroid drugs for over 5 years with positive TSH receptor antibodies. General study points: Newly diagnosed Graves' patients had higher TCR diversity than persistent ones.

Construction of the TCR beta libraries employed iRepertoire HTBI primers in conjunction with Arm-PCR of CDR3 regions. TCRdb re-derived calls from the multiplex PCR reads in MiXCR, one entry per CDR3 protein. The repertoire has 400,000 to 500,000 distinct CDR3 sequences, 20% to 25% of them found once; the top ten carry over 6%. V was trimmed by 0 bases and J by 6 bases, leaving 18 bases between them. Germline CDR1 reads ENHRY; CDR2 reads SYGVKD. This CDR3 spans 16 amino acids. This clonotype showed up many times. The antigen is unknown. Sample time point: persistent/refractory GD, antithyroid drugs over 5 years with positive TRAb. The authors made the TCR library using RNA they extracted from PBMCs.

The sequencing here drew on peripheral blood mononuclear cells (PBMCs), taken when the disease was refractory, from a patient treated with antithyroid drugs. This rearrangement joins TRBV10-3 to TRBJ2-7; no clear D gene. The TCR comes from a female donor with Graves disease. CDR3 nucleotide sequence: TGTGCCATCAGTGAGTCGAGAAGCCATGATAGAGGCGAGCAGTACTTC. This codes for CAISESRSHDRGEQYF.